This T cell receptor (beta chain) comes out of a study of T cell repertoires in cytomegalovirus infection. On the study more broadly: Indications came from public TCR beta signatures; they pointed to CMV infection and to a matching HLA type. General study results and limits: What dominated the ex vivo response were HLA-C-restricted CMV-specific TCR beta clonotypes. Adding up the frequency of public TCR beta families identified people who carried CMV plus the relevant HLA.

For this clonotype: Its specificity is not known.

The CDR3 has 14 amino acids. The junction had 2 bases not matched to a gene; V was cut back by 2 bases and J by 4 bases. Germline assignment: CDR1 MGHDK and CDR2 SYGVNS. A single record per CDR3 protein comes from TCRdb applying MiXCR to the reads. The sample has 400,000 to 550,000 distinct CDR3 sequences, around 10% seen once. Sequencing was done on a sample of PBMCs. The origin of this receptor is a human donor in good health (CMV status not recorded). Some clones in this sample may be carry-over from other donors' samples. V and J are TRBV25-1 and TRBJ2-3; 8 bases agree with TRBD2. CDR3 in amino acids: CASSERGGADTQYF. For the CDR3, the DNA is TGTGCCAGCAGTGAACGGGGGGGAGCAGATACGCAGTATTTT.